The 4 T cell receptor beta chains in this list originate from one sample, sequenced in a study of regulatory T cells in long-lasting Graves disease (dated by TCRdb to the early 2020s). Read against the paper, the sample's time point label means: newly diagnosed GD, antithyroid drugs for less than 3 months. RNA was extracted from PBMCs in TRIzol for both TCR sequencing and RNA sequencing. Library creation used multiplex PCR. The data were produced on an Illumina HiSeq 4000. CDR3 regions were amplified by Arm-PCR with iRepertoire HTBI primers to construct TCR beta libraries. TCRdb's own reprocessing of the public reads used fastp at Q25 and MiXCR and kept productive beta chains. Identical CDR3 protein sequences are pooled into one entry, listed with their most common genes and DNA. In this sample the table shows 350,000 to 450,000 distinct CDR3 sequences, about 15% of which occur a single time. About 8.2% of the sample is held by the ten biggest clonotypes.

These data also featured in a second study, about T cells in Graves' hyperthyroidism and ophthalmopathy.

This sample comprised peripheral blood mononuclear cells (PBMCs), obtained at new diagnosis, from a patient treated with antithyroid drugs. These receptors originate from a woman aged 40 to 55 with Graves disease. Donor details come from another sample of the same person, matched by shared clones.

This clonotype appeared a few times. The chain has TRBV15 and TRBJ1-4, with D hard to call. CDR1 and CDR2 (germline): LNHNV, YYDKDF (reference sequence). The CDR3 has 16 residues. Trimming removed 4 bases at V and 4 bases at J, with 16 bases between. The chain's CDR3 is CATSTPPGDDNEKLFF. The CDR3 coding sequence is TGTGCCACCAGCACACCCCCCGGGGATGATAATGAAAAACTGTTTTTT.

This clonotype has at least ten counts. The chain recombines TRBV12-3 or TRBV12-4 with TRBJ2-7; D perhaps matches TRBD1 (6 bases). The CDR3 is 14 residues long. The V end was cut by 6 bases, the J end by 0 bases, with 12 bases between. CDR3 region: CASRPGTTSYEQYF. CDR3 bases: TGTGCCAGCAGACCCGGGACAACCTCCTACGAGCAGTACTTC.

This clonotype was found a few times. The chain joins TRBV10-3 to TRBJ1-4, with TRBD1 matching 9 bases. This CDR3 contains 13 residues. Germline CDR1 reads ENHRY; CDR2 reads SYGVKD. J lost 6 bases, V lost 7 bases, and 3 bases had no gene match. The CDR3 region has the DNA TGTGCCATCAACAGGGGGCCGGATGAAAAACTGTTTTTT. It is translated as CAINRGPDEKLFF.

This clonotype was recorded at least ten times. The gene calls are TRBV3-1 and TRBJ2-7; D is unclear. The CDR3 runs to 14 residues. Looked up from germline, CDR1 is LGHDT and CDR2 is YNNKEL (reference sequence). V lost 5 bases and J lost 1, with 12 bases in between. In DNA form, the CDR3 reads TGTGCCAGCAGCTCACCGACACGATCCTACGAGCAGTACTTC. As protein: CASSSPTRSYEQYF.